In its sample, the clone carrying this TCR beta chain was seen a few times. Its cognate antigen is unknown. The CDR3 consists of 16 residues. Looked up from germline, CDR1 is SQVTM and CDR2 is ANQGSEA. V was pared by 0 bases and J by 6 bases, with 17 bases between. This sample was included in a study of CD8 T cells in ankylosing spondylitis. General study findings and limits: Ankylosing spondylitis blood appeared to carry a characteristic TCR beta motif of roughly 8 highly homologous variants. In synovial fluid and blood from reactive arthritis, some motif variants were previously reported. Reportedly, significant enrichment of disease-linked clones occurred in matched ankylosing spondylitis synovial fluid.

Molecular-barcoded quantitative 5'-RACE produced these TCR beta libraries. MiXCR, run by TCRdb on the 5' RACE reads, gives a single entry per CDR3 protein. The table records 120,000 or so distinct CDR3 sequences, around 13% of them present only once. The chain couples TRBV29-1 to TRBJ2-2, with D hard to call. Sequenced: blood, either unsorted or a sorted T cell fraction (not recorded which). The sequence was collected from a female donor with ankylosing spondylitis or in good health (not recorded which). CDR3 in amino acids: CSVEESASGKAGELFF. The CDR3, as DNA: TGCAGCGTTGAAGAATCCGCGTCAGGCAAGGCCGGGGAGCTGTTTTTT.